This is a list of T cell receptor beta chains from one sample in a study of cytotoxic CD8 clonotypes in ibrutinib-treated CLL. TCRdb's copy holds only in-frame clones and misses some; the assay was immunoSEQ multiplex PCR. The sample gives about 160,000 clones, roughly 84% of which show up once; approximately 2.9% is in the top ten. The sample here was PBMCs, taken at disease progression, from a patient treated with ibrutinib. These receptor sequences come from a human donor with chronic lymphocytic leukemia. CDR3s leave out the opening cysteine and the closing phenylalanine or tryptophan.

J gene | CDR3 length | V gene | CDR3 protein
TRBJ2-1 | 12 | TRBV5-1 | ASSVTLEENEQF
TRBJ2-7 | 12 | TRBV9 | ASSVDGRGDEQY
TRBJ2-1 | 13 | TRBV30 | AWRRGLAGLNEQF
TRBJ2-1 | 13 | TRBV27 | ATLPTSAPYNEQF
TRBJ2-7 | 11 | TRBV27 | ASSLSQAYEQY
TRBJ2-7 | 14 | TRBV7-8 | ASSLGSTGFSYEQY
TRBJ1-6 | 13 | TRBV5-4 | ASSLGRQGAGSLH
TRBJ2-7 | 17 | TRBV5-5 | ASSLFPGLAGVSASEQY
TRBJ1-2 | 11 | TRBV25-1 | ASSEWATGGYT
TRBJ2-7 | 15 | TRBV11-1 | ASSYQPPTGITYEQY
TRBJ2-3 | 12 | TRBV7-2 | ASSPTTVTDTQY
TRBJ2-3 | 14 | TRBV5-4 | ASSLAAGPSTDTQY
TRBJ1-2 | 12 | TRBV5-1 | ASSLLEREGGYT
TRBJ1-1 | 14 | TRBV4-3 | ASSQAPGGSFTEAF
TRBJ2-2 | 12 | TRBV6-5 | TTQGQGGTGELF
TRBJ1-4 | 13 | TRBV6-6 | ASSPARATNEKLF
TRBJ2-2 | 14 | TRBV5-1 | ASSQDRGGDTGELF
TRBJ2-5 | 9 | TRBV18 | ASSPEETQY
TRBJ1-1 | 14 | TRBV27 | ASSLYPETGGLKAF
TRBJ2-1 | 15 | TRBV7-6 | ASSFFKAGGADNEQF
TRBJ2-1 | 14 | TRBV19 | ASSISPGQGANEQF
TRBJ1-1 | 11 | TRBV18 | ASSPSGNTEAF
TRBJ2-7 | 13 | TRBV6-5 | ASSRDFGSSYEQY
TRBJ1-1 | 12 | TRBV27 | ASSDYTGNTEAF
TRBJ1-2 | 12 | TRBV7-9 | ASRQGARGYGYT
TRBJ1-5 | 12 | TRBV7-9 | ASSSQGLNQPQH
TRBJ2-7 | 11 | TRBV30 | AWSSLQDYEQY
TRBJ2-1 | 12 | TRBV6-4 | ASSDGALWNEQF
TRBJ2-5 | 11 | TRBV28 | ASTDRVRETQY
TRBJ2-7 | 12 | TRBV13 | ASSLIHNPYEQY
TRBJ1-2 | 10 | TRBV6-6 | ASSYDYYGYT
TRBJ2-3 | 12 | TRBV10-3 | AIKERGSTDTQY
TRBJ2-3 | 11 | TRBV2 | ASNPTSTDTQY
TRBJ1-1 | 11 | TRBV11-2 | ASSLELNTEAF
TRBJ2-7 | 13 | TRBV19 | ASSIRGSHSVEQY
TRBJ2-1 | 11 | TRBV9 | ASSASPANEQF